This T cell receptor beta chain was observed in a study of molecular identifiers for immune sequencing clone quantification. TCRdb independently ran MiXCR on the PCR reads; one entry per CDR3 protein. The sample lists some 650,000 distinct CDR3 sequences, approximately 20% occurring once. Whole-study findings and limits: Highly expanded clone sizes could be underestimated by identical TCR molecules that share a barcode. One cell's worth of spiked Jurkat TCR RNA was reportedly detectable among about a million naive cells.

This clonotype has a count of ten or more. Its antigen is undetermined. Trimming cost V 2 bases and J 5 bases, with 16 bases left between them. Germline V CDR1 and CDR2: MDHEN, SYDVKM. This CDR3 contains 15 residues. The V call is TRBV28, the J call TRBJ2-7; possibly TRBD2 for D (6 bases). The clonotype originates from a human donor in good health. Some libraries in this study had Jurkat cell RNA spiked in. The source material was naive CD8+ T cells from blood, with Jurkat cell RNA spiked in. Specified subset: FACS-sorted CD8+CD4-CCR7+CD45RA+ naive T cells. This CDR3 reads CASSLIPGDEDEQYF. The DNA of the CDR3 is TGTGCCAGCAGTTTAATCCCGGGAGACGAGGACGAGCAGTACTTC. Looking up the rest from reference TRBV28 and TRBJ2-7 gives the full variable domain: DVKVTQSSRYLVKRTGEKVFLECVQDMDHENMFWYRQDPGLGLRLIYFSYDVKMKEKGDIPEGYSVSREKKERFSLILESASTNQTSMYLCASSLIPGDEDEQYFGPGTRLTVT.